This TCR beta chain was obtained from a study of T cells in localized non-small cell lung cancer. Study-level points and caveats: An association was observed between higher blood T cell density and longer overall survival. Adjacent uninvolved lung had the highest clonality, suggesting focused antigen responses.

With respect to this clone: Its matching antigen is unknown.

V was cut by 5 bases and J by 13 bases, with 17 bases left in between. CDR1 and CDR2 (germline): GTSNPN, SVGIG (reference sequence). The CDR3 covers 11 residues. Repertoires were generated with immunoSEQ multiplex PCR, while TCRdb's copy carries only in-frame clones and drops some. Here the sample spans 30,000 to 35,000 clones, approximately 90% being singletons. This sequence joins TRBV30 and TRBJ1-1; no clear D gene. Sequenced material: peripheral blood mononuclear cells, taken before any cancer treatment. This receptor was obtained from a female donor older than 55 with stage II lung adenocarcinoma. The CDR3 loop reads CAWGYQALVFF. DNA for the CDR3: TGTGCCTGGGGGTACCAGGCTTTAGTTTTCTTT.